A selection of T cell receptor beta chains follows, all from one sample in a study of a mutant IDH1 vaccine in newly diagnosed glioma. Using immunoSEQ multiplex PCR, the repertoire was profiled, and TCRdb retains in-frame clones only, with some absent. Here the sample spans roughly 71,000 clones, 70% to 90% being singletons. Sequences were derived from PBMCs, sampled from a glioma patient treated with radiotherapy, temozolomide or both. These receptor sequences come from a man aged 25 to 45 with glioma. CDR3s include the opening cysteine and the closing phenylalanine or tryptophan. Fields, in order: D gene, V gene, J gene, clone size, CDR3 protein, CDR3 DNA. D genes are given only for firm matches. Expanded clones get a size class; other rows say once, few or many, or leave the size out.

TRBD2	TRBV4-1	TRBJ2-7	NA	CASSQVAGDLYEQYF	TGCGCCAGCAGCCAAGTAGCGGGGGACCTCTACGAGCAGTACTTC
TRBD1	TRBV6-1	TRBJ2-7	NA	CASRDRPPYEQYF	TGTGCCAGCAGGGACAGGCCCCCCTACGAGCAGTACTTC
NA	TRBV5-6	TRBJ2-1	NA	CASSLAGLGAYNEQFF	TGTGCCAGCAGCTTGGCCGGCCTGGGGGCCTACAATGAGCAGTTCTTC
TRBD2	TRBV5-1	TRBJ2-5	NA	CASTAGVGQETQYF	TGCGCCAGCACGGCGGGGGTCGGCCAAGAGACCCAGTACTTC
NA	TRBV14	TRBJ2-7	NA	CASSLLDEQYF	TGTGCCAGCAGCCTACTAGACGAGCAGTACTTC
NA	TRBV6-5	TRBJ1-2	NA	CASSYLQDDYGYTF	TGTGCCAGCAGTTACTTACAGGATGATTATGGCTACACCTTC
NA	TRBV30	TRBJ1-1	NA	CAWSVEANTEAFF	TGTGCCTGGAGTGTAGAGGCGAACACTGAAGCTTTCTTT
TRBD1	TRBV6-4	TRBJ2-7	NA	CASSDRGPYEQYF	TGTGCCAGCAGCGACAGGGGGCCGTACGAGCAGTACTTC
NA	TRBV19	TRBJ2-7	NA	CASRGQVEEQYF	TGTGCCAGTAGAGGTCAGGTTGAGGAGCAGTACTTC
NA	TRBV10-1	TRBJ2-3	NA	CASSEDLTDTQYF	TGCGCCAGCAGTGAGGACCTCACAGATACGCAGTATTTT
TRBD1	TRBV18	TRBJ1-4	NA	CASSPIGRGEKLFF	TGTGCCAGCTCACCAATTGGCAGGGGGGAAAAACTGTTTTTT
TRBD1	TRBV6-5	TRBJ2-3	NA	CASSHGQGATDTQYF	TGTGCCAGCAGTCACGGACAGGGGGCGACAGATACGCAGTATTTT
TRBD1	TRBV13	TRBJ1-5	NA	CASRRQGGNQPQHF	TGTGCCAGCAGACGACAGGGGGGCAATCAGCCCCAGCATTTT
NA	TRBV6-5	TRBJ1-6	NA	CASSYEGGSPLHF	TGTGCCAGCAGTTACGAGGGAGGTTCACCCCTCCACTTT
NA	TRBV10-2	TRBJ1-1	few	CASSGLTKAEAFF	TGCGCCAGCAGTGGACTGACGAAGGCAGAAGCTTTCTTT
NA	TRBV7-2	TRBJ1-1	NA	CASSDFTNTEAFF	TGTGCCAGCAGTGACTTTACGAACACTGAAGCTTTCTTT
NA	TRBV4-1	TRBJ2-3	NA	CASSAVGLSSDTQYF	TGCGCCAGCAGCGCGGTGGGGTTGTCGTCAGATACGCAGTATTTT
TRBD2	TRBV5-1	TRBJ2-7	NA	CASSLASGGFYEQYF	TGCGCCAGCAGCTTGGCTAGCGGGGGATTCTACGAGCAGTACTTC
NA	TRBV6-6	TRBJ1-2	NA	CASRRRARYGYTF	TGTGCCAGCAGGAGGAGGGCCCGCTATGGCTACACCTTC
TRBD1	TRBV28	TRBJ1-5	NA	CASSPQKVQTGFNQPQHF	TGTGCCAGCAGTCCCCAAAAAGTCCAGACAGGGTTCAATCAGCCCCAGCATTTT
NA	TRBV28	TRBJ1-6	NA	CASLGTLFTNSPLHF	TGTGCCAGCCTCGGGACACTTTTTACAAATTCACCCCTCCACTTT
NA	TRBV19	TRBJ2-3	NA	CASSPGLSGNADTQYF	TGTGCCAGTAGTCCCGGGCTGAGTGGGAACGCAGATACGCAGTATTTT
NA	TRBV23-1	TRBJ1-5	NA	CASSPLSTWLNQPQHF	TGCGCCAGCAGCCCCTTGTCGACATGGCTGAATCAGCCCCAGCATTTT
TRBD1	TRBV6-5	TRBJ2-7	NA	CASSYSLDRGGYEQYF	TGTGCCAGCAGTTACTCCCTCGACAGGGGGGGCTACGAGCAGTACTTC
TRBD1	TRBV5-6	TRBJ1-6	NA	CASRSRDRSSYNSPLHF	TGTGCCAGCAGGAGCCGGGACAGAAGCTCCTATAATTCACCCCTCCACTTT
NA	TRBV9	TRBJ2-2	NA	CARRPGGPGAFRTGELFF	TGTGCCCGCAGACCAGGGGGGCCGGGGGCATTCCGCACCGGGGAGCTGTTTTTT
NA	TRBV9	TRBJ2-5	NA	CASSVGGPQETQYF	TGTGCCAGCAGCGTAGGAGGTCCTCAAGAGACCCAGTACTTC
NA	TRBV5-6	TRBJ2-7	NA	CASSLVGGAGYEQYF	TGTGCCAGCAGCTTGGTTGGGGGGGCCGGCTACGAGCAGTACTTC
NA	TRBV5-1	TRBJ2-2	NA	CASSLGQRSTLNTGELFF	TGCGCCAGCAGCTTGGGACAGAGGTCAACTCTGAACACCGGGGAGCTGTTTTTT
TRBD1	TRBV19	TRBJ2-7	NA	CASSPRQGLGQYF	TGTGCCAGTAGTCCCCGACAGGGCTTGGGGCAGTACTTC
NA	TRBV19	TRBJ2-4	NA	CASSVGRLRQRVAKNIQYF	TGTGCCAGTAGTGTAGGGAGGCTTCGACAGAGAGTAGCCAAAAACATTCAGTACTTC
NA	TRBV7-9	TRBJ2-7	NA	CASSSTGRTYEQYF	TGTGCCAGCAGTTCAACAGGGAGAACCTACGAGCAGTACTTC
TRBD1	TRBV11-2	TRBJ2-3	NA	CASSPGQQGRTQYF	TGTGCCAGCAGCCCCGGGCAACAGGGGCGAACGCAGTATTTT
NA	TRBV14	TRBJ2-6	NA	CASSQALPGSGANVLTF	TGTGCCAGCAGCCAAGCCCTCCCAGGGTCTGGGGCCAACGTCCTGACTTTC
NA	TRBV6-5	TRBJ2-7	NA	CASSYDPQGTYEQYF	TGTGCCAGCAGTTACGACCCACAGGGTACCTACGAGCAGTACTTC
NA	TRBV5-1	TRBJ2-2	few	CASSSPLRTQINTGELFF	TGCGCCAGCAGCTCCCCCCTCCGGACACAGATAAACACCGGGGAGCTGTTTTTT
TRBD1	TRBV10-3	TRBJ1-4	NA	CAMKTGTGATNEKLFF	TGTGCCATGAAAACCGGGACAGGCGCAACTAATGAAAAACTGTTTTTT
NA	TRBV9	TRBJ1-2	NA	CASSAAGSHHGYTF	TGTGCCAGCAGCGCCGCAGGGAGTCACCATGGCTACACCTTC
NA	TRBV28	TRBJ2-2	NA	CASSLKHRGELFF	TGTGCCAGCAGCCTCAAGCACCGCGGGGAGCTGTTTTTT
NA	TRBV2	TRBJ1-2	NA	CASSAGAGPIFYGYTF	TGTGCCAGCAGTGCGGGGGCAGGGCCGATTTTCTATGGCTACACCTTC
NA	TRBV7-6	TRBJ2-3	NA	CASSLGGEADTQYF	TGTGCCAGCAGCTTAGGGGGAGAGGCAGATACGCAGTATTTT
NA	TRBV18	TRBJ1-6	once	CASSPSGDFYNSPLHF	TGTGCCAGCTCACCATCCGGAGATTTCTATAATTCACCCCTCCACTTT
NA	TRBV5-8	TRBJ1-3	NA	CASSYPHSSGNTIYF	TGTGCCAGCAGCTATCCACACAGCTCTGGAAACACCATATATTTT
NA	TRBV10-2	TRBJ2-2	NA	CASYEYANTGELFF	TGCGCCAGCTACGAGTACGCGAACACCGGGGAGCTGTTTTTT
NA	TRBV6-5	TRBJ1-3	few	CASSYLSNSGNTIYF	TGTGCCAGCAGTTACTTATCCAACTCTGGAAACACCATATATTTT
NA	TRBV12-5	TRBJ1-1	NA	CASGLGRNTEAFF	TGTGCTAGTGGTTTGGGACGGAACACTGAAGCTTTCTTT
NA	TRBV18	TRBJ2-7	NA	CASSPPGASSYEQYF	TGTGCCAGCTCACCTCCGGGAGCTAGCTCCTACGAGCAGTACTTC
NA	TRBV4-1	TRBJ2-5	NA	CASSQAHGGVQETQYF	TGCGCCAGCAGCCAAGCTCATGGCGGGGTCCAAGAGACCCAGTACTTC